The sample holds a few counts of the clone carrying this T cell receptor beta chain. Its antigen is not identified. PCR was performed using 60 Vbeta and 13 Jbeta primers. The table came from immunoSEQ multiplex PCR; TCRdb's copy has only in-frame clones and leaves some out. The top ten hold around 2% of the sample, which has tens of thousands of clones, roughly 77% seen once. As for the donors, each was a healthy bone marrow donor. These data originate in a study of cytomegalovirus exposure and HLA in healthy donors. Regarding the study as a whole: Clonal expansion was found to be greater in HLA-associated TCR beta chains than in equally common others in a later analysis. TCR beta chain V- and J-gene trimming was linked, in a later analysis, to a missense variant in DCLRE1C. There were 150 to 200 TCR beta chains listed as cytomegalovirus-associated.

The CDR3 spans 13 residues. Per the germline V gene, CDR1 is LNHNV and CDR2 is YYDKDF (reference sequence). The gene calls are TRBV15 and TRBJ2-5, with a weak D call TRBD1 (6 bases). Matching the DNA end better, TRBJ2-7 makes the J call doubtful. The sample comprised PBMCs. The sequence came from a man aged 40-55 years in good health and CMV-seronegative. This CDR3 reads CATSRGGTSEQYF. CDR3 DNA: TGTGCCACCAGCAGAGGTGGGACATCCGAGCAGTACTTC.